The table lists the clone carrying this T cell receptor (beta chain) with many counts. What it recognizes is unknown. Memory CD4+ T cells were sorted as CD4+CD45RO+CD25- cells. Constant-region reverse primers amplified full-length variable regions, followed by semi-nested Nested Universal Primer A PCR. MiXCR, run by TCRdb on the 5' RACE reads, gives a single entry per CDR3 protein. The sample consists of about 40,000 distinct CDR3 sequences, approximately 30% of them appearing once. Study-wide findings and caveats: The larger cohort examined one V-J beta rearrangement, not whole repertoires. In terms of TCR gene usage, tumor memory CD4+ T cells clustered together with blood and lymph node memory CD4+ cells, as well as with lymph node naive CD4+ cells.

The germline V gene has CDR1 SGHRS and CDR2 YFSETQ. There are 15 residues in the CDR3. With V trimmed by 7 bases and J by 1 base, 10 bases remained unmatched. The sample taken for sequencing was tumor-infiltrating memory CD4+ T cells sorted from the breast tumor. The subset is: memory CD4+ T cells, CD4+CD45RO+CD25-. The chain couples TRBV5-1 to TRBJ2-7; TRBD2 matches at 8 bases. This TCR derives from a female donor with breast cancer. The CDR3 nucleotides read TGCGCCAGCGGGGCCGGAGGCGGGAGGTCCTACGAGCAGTACTTC. Amino acid sequence: CASGAGGGRSYEQYF.